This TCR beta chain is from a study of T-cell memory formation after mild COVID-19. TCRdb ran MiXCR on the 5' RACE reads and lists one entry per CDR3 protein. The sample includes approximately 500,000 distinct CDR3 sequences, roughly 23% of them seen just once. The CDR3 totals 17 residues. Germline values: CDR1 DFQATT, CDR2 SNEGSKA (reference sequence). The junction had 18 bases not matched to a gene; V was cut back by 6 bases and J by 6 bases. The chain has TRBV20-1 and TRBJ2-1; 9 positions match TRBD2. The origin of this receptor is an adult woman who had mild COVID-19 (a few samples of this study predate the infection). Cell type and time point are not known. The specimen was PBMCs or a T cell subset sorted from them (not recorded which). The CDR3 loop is CSAPWRGRGGLGNEQFF. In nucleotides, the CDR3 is TGCAGTGCCCCCTGGAGGGGGCGGGGGGGCCTGGGCAATGAGCAGTTCTTC.